This T cell receptor beta chain appears in the sequencing data of a study of cytomegalovirus exposure and HLA in healthy donors. Study conclusions and caveats: Later genetic work tied a missense DCLRE1C variant to beta-chain V and J trimming. TRBV6-2, TRBV6-3 and other indistinguishable V segments were excluded.

In regard to this clone: Its antigen remains unknown.

The CDR3 is 16 amino acids. V shed 2 bases and J shed 4 bases, with 14 bases lying between them. Germline CDR1 reads SEHNR; CDR2 reads FQNEAQ (reference sequence). The primer mix had 60 Vbeta and 13 Jbeta primers. Using immunoSEQ multiplex PCR, the repertoire was profiled, and TCRdb retains in-frame clones only, with some absent. In the table there are 90,000 to 130,000 clones, about 80% of which are singletons. The receptor comes from a woman younger than 30 in good health and CMV-seropositive. The sequenced sample consisted of PBMCs. The chain is built from TRBV7-9 and TRBJ2-2; D is possibly TRBD2 (5 bases). The CDR3 reads CASSLIPYRGTGELFF. CDR3 in DNA: TGTGCCAGCAGCTTAATACCTTATCGGGGCACCGGGGAGCTGTTTTTT. The variable domain in full, completed from reference TRBV7-9 and TRBJ2-2, reads DTGVSQNPRHKITKRGQNVTFRCDPISEHNRLYWYRQTLGQGPEFLTYFQNEAQLEKSRLLSDRFSAERPKGSFSTLEIQRTEQGDSAMYLCASSLIPYRGTGELFFGEGSRLTVL.